These 19 T cell receptor beta chains share one sample of origin, sequenced in a study of blood T cells in healthy people across ages. A second PCR, run for about 7 to 11 cycles, used a sample-barcoded 5' primer plus a J-beta primer mix. MiXCR, applied by TCRdb to the 5' RACE reads, yields one record per CDR3 protein. The data contain approximately 780,000 distinct CDR3 sequences, about a quarter of them seen just once; the ten biggest clones take up 3%. In addition, the sample was reused for a study of T cells of mothers and their children.

The material sequenced was blood. The receptor source for this set is a boy aged 5-17 years in good health.

The rearrangement uses TRBV27 and TRBJ2-3; D call uncertain. The CDR3 is 14 residues long. Germline V CDR1 and CDR2: MNHEY, SMNVEV (reference sequence). V lost 0 bases and J lost 8, with 12 bases in between. CDR3 residues: CASSLSQAPTTQYF. CDR3 coding DNA: TGTGCCAGCAGTTTATCCCAAGCTCCTACTACGCAGTATTTT.

The rearrangement uses TRBV5-1 and TRBJ2-2; D possibly corresponds to TRBD1 (5 bases). Per germline, CDR1 SGHRS and CDR2 YFSETQ. Trimming left V 6 bases short and J 5 bases short, with 17 bases between. There are 15 residues in the CDR3. The chain's CDR3 is CASMKGQGGTGELFF. The CDR3 coding sequence is TGCGCCAGCATGAAAGGGCAGGGCGGAACCGGGGAGCTGTTTTTT.

The CDR3 loop is CASSTDREELETQYF. CDR3 coding DNA: TGTGCCAGCAGTACGGACAGGGAAGAATTGGAGACCCAGTACTTC. The chain combines TRBV28 with TRBJ2-5, with 8 bases fitting TRBD1. Germline CDR1 is MDHEN and CDR2 is SYDVKM. V shed 5 bases, J shed 5 bases, and the junction held 10 bases outside the gene matches. This CDR3 is built from 15 residues.

This sequence joins TRBV4-1 and TRBJ1-2, with D unclear. V was clipped by 1 base and J by 2 bases, with 5 bases between them. CDR1 and CDR2 from the germline V gene are MGHRA and YSYEKL. CDR3 size: 13 residues. The CDR3 DNA reads as TGCGCCAGCAGCCAAGTCAGGAACTATGGCTACACCTTC. Translated: CASSQVRNYGYTF.

This clonotype turned up a few times. The rearrangement joins TRBV10-1 to TRBJ2-3, with D uncertain. The length of the CDR3 is 13 residues. V was pared by 3 bases and J by 7 bases, with 11 bases between. Looked up from germline, CDR1 is WNHNN and CDR2 is SYGVQD (reference sequence). CDR3 amino acids: CASSDSYSHTQYF. CDR3 bases: TGCGCCAGCAGTGATTCCTATTCACATACGCAGTATTTT.

J is TRBJ2-2 and V is TRBV9; possibly TRBD1 for D (5 bases). CDR1 SGDLS and CDR2 YYNGEE come from the germline V gene. CDR3 size: 14 residues. Trimming stripped 4 bases from V and 11 bases from J, with 18 bases between. The CDR3 loop reads CASSTSTGPTELFF. The CDR3 region has the DNA TGTGCCAGCAGCACAAGCACAGGTCCGACAGAGCTGTTTTTT. Full variable domain (remainder filled in from reference TRBV9 and TRBJ2-2): DSGVTQTPKHLITATGQRVTLRCSPRSGDLSVYWYQQSLDQGLQFLIQYYNGEERAKGNILERFSAQQFPDLHSELNLSSLELGDSALYFCASSTSTGPTELFFGEGSRLTVL.

This clonotype was picked up a small number of times. This chain uses TRBV4-1 with TRBJ2-1, with a tentative D call TRBD2 (6 bases). The tail of the sequence fits TRBJ2-7 better, so the J call may be wrong. Per germline, CDR1 MGHRA and CDR2 YSYEKL. There are 14 residues in the CDR3. The CDR3 spells CASSPVGTDYEQYF. The CDR3 DNA reads TGCGCCAGCAGCCCCGTCGGGACTGACTACGAGCAGTACTTC.

This clonotype was recorded a few times. The chain recombines TRBV20-1 with TRBJ1-2; D is perhaps TRBD1 (5 bases). Per the germline V gene, CDR1 is DFQATT and CDR2 is SNEGSKA (reference sequence). Trimming removed 3 bases at V and 0 bases at J, with 14 bases between. CDR3 size: 15 residues. This chain's CDR3 is CSARHRGVPNYGYTF. CDR3 nucleotide sequence: TGCAGTGCTAGGCACAGAGGGGTCCCTAACTATGGCTACACCTTC.

This clonotype was seen a few times. J is TRBJ2-5 and V is TRBV7-8, with D perhaps TRBD1 or TRBD2 (5 bases each). CDR1 is SGHVS and CDR2 is FQNEAQ in the germline V gene. Trimming removed 4 bases from V and 5 bases from J, with 20 bases in between. CDR3 length: 16 residues. The CDR3 DNA follows: TGTGCCAGCAGCTATCCCGGGACCGCAACAATGGAGACCCAGTACTTC. This codes for CASSYPGTATMETQYF.

This clonotype was detected only a few times. The V call is TRBV6-1, the J call TRBJ2-3; D may be TRBD1 (5 bases). The CDR3 totals 15 residues. Germline CDR1 is MNHNS and CDR2 is SASEGT. Trimming pared 5 bases from V and 0 bases from J, leaving 12 bases between. This CDR3 is CASSLDSPSTDTQYF. Here the CDR3 DNA reads TGTGCCAGCAGTCTTGACAGTCCTAGCACAGATACGCAGTATTTT.

This clonotype was counted ten times or more. The rearrangement joins TRBV5-1 to TRBJ2-1; tentative D call: TRBD1 (5 bases). The length of the CDR3 is 13 residues. CDR1 is SGHRS and CDR2 is YFSETQ in the germline V gene. Trimming removed 0 bases at V and 4 bases at J, with 5 bases between. The CDR3 DNA follows: TGCGCCAGCAGCTTGGGACAGTACAATGAGCAGTTCTTC. It codes for CASSLGQYNEQFF.

V and J are TRBV28 and TRBJ2-3, with 10 bases identical to TRBD1. CDR3 length: 17 residues. Trimming at V came to 6 bases and at J to 4 bases, leaving 13 bases not matched to a gene. Germline values: CDR1 MDHEN, CDR2 SYDVKM. This CDR3 is CASSTPGTGARSDTQYF. The CDR3 DNA sequence: TGTGCCAGCAGCACTCCCGGGACAGGGGCCCGGTCAGATACGCAGTATTTT.

The sample holds a few counts of this clonotype. The chain couples TRBV20-1 to TRBJ2-5; TRBD1 agrees at 8 bases. This CDR3 comprises 13 residues. V trimming: 4 bases; J trimming: 5 bases; junction bases outside the gene matches: 6. Germline CDR1 is DFQATT and CDR2 is SNEGSKA (reference sequence). The CDR3 protein is CSATDRVVETQYF. The CDR3 DNA is TGCAGTGCTACGGACAGGGTGGTGGAGACCCAGTACTTC.

The gene calls are TRBV3-1 and TRBJ1-2, with 8 bases identical to TRBD1. CDR3 length: 15 residues. Germline V CDR1 and CDR2: LGHDT, YNNKEL (reference sequence). With 8 bases clipped from V and 4 bases from J, the junction kept 12 bases outside the gene matches. CDR3 amino acids: CASGLSGTGFYGYTF. As DNA, the CDR3 is TGTGCCAGCGGCCTATCCGGGACAGGATTCTATGGCTACACCTTC. The whole variable domain, remainder taken from reference TRBV3-1 and TRBJ1-2, is DTAVSQTPKYLVTQMGNDKSIKCEQNLGHDTMYWYKQDSKKFLKIMFSYNNKELIINETVPNRFSPKSPDKAHLNLHINSLELGDSAVYFCASGLSGTGFYGYTFGSGTRLTVV.

This clonotype was picked up a small number of times. In DNA, the CDR3 is TGCGCCAGCAGCTTGGAAATTGGCGGCAATGAAAAACTGTTTTTT. Residues: CASSLEIGGNEKLFF. The rearrangement uses TRBV5-1 and TRBJ1-4, with D uncertain. Germline V gene sequence: CDR1 SGHRS, CDR2 YFSETQ. Between the trimmed V and J ends, which lost 0 bases and 5 bases, there was a span of 11 bases. This CDR3 is built from 15 residues.

V is TRBV5-1 and J is TRBJ2-5; TRBD1 matches 8 bases. The J call is doubtful: the DNA matches TRBJ2-7 better. The CDR3 has 16 residues. Germline CDR1 reads SGHRS; CDR2 reads YFSETQ. CDR3 DNA: TGCGCCAGCAGCTCCCCCGGATTGACAGGGGACTACGAGCAGTACTTC. This sequence encodes CASSSPGLTGDYEQYF.

The rearrangement links TRBV28 to TRBJ2-4, with D possibly TRBD2 on 6 matching bases. CDR1 is MDHEN and CDR2 is SYDVKM in the germline V gene. The CDR3 loop spans 15 amino acids. V lost 3 bases to trimming and J lost 3 bases, with 12 bases between them. CDR3 region: CASSFLGEVKNIQYF. CDR3 DNA: TGTGCCAGCAGTTTTTTAGGGGAGGTCAAAAACATTCAGTACTTC.

The chain is built from TRBV10-2 and TRBJ1-2; D ambiguous. V shed 0 bases and J shed 8 bases, with 10 bases lying between them. The germline V gene encodes CDR1 WSHSY and CDR2 SAAADI. CDR3 length: 13 amino acids. The DNA for the CDR3 is TGCGCCAGCAGTGAGTCCACCTTACGGGGCTACACCTTC. The encoded protein is CASSESTLRGYTF.

The J gene is TRBJ2-5, the V gene TRBV4-1, with D perhaps assigned TRBD1 or TRBD2 (6 bases each). The CDR3 has 16 amino acids. Trimming shortened V by 4 bases and J by 1 base, and 16 bases separated the two germline ends. Germline values: CDR1 MGHRA, CDR2 YSYEKL. CDR3 in amino acids: CASSLNRDFLQETQYF. For the CDR3, the DNA is TGCGCCAGCAGCCTCAACAGGGACTTCCTCCAAGAGACCCAGTACTTC.